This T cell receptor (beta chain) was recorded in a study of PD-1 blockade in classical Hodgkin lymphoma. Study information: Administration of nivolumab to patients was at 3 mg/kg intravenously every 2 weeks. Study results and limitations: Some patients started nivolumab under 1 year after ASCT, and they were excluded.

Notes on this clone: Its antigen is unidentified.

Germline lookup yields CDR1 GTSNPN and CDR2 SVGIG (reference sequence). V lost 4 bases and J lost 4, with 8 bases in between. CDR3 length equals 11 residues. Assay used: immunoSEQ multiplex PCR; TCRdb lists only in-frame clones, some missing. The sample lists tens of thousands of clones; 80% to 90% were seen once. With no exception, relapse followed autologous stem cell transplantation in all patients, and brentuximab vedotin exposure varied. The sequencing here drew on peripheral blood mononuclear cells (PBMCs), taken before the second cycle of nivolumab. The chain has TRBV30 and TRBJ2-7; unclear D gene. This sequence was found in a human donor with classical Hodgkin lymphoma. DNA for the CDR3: TGTGCCTGGAAAGGTGGATACGAGCAGTACTTC. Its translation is CAWKGGYEQYF.